One and the same sample provided the 10 T cell receptor beta chains below, sequenced in a study of blood T cells in healthy people across ages (dated by TCRdb to about 2015). Library generation was performed with 5' RACE. Sequencing relied on an Illumina HiSeq 2500. The second PCR ran for roughly 7 to 11 cycles and used a J-beta primer mix along with a sample-barcoded 5' primer. TCRdb passed the public sequencing reads through fastp at Q25 and MiXCR, retaining productive beta sequences. Duplicate CDR3 protein sequences are folded into a single record with the most common DNA and genes. The sample table contains about 1.8 million distinct CDR3 sequences; only one count was recorded for less than 50% of them. Together, the top ten hold less than 2.5% of the sample. The sample comprised blood. The receptors derive from a woman between 35 and 50 years old in good health.

The CDR3 here is CASSPGRVGGKLFF. The CDR3 region has the DNA TGTGCCAGCAGTCCGGGACGGGTGGGGGGAAAACTGTTTTTT. J is TRBJ1-4 and V is TRBV6-5; weak D call: TRBD1 (5 bases). The germline V and J ends were trimmed by 5 bases and 10 bases, with 17 bases remaining between them. From germline, CDR1 is MNHEY and CDR2 SVGAGI. This CDR3 is 14 amino acids long.

In DNA form, the CDR3 reads TGTGCCAGCAGTTGGGACACTGGGAACATTCAGTACTTC. Translated: CASSWDTGNIQYF. The chain recombines TRBV2 with TRBJ2-4; possibly TRBD1 for D (6 bases). V was shortened by 5 bases and J by 7 bases, with 12 bases between the two germline ends. Germline CDR1 and CDR2: SNHLY and FYNNEI. The length of the CDR3 is 13 residues. Full variable domain (remainder filled in from reference TRBV2 and TRBJ2-4): EPEVTQTPSHQVTQMGQEVILRCVPISNHLYFYWYRQILGQKVEFLVSFYNNEISEKSEIFDDQFSVERPDGSNFTLKIRSTKLEDSAMYFCASSWDTGNIQYFGAGTRLSVL.

V is TRBV29-1 and J is TRBJ2-7; no clear D gene. Germline V gene data show CDR1 as SQVTM and CDR2 as ANQGSEA. Trimming stripped 7 bases from V and 2 bases from J, with 18 bases between. This CDR3 has 14 amino acids. CDR3 region: CSARSVDGTYEQYF. DNA for the CDR3: TGCAGCGCCCGATCCGTTGACGGAACCTACGAGCAGTACTTC.

V and J are TRBV24-1 and TRBJ2-1; a possible D gene is TRBD2 (6 bases). V was cut by 4 bases and J by 2 bases, with 14 bases left in between. CDR1 KGHDR and CDR2 SFDVKD come from the germline V gene. This CDR3 spans 16 amino acids. The CDR3 sequence is CATSDRRTGAYNEQFF. CDR3 sequence (DNA): TGTGCCACCAGTGACAGAAGAACGGGAGCCTACAATGAGCAGTTCTTC.

The rearrangement uses TRBV20-1 and TRBJ1-4, with TRBD1 matching 11 bases. With 1 base clipped from V and 4 bases from J, the junction kept 5 bases outside the gene matches. The CDR3 consists of 16 residues. Germline assignment: CDR1 DFQATT and CDR2 SNEGSKA (reference sequence). CDR3: CSARGTGGENNEKLFF. CDR3 DNA sequence: TGCAGTGCTAGAGGGACAGGGGGCGAGAATAATGAAAAACTGTTTTTT.

The chain has TRBV27 and TRBJ2-1; no firm D call. Trimming took off 2 bases at V and 8 bases at J, with 10 bases between the two ends. This CDR3 contains 13 residues. Germline CDR1 is MNHEY and CDR2 is SMNVEV (reference sequence). CDR3 residues: CASSLQKWDEQFF. CDR3 sequence (DNA): TGTGCCAGCAGTTTACAAAAATGGGATGAGCAGTTCTTC.

Written as DNA, the CDR3 is TGTGCCAGCAGCTACGCGCTAGCGGGGCGGTACAATGAGCAGTTCTTC. Translation: CASSYALAGRYNEQFF. The chain employs TRBV6-6 and TRBJ2-1, with 9 bases aligning to TRBD2. Germline CDR1 MNHNY, CDR2 SVGAGI (reference sequence). This CDR3 has 16 amino acids. V gave up 6 bases and J gave up 4 bases; unmatched junction bases: 10.

V gene TRBV29-1 combines with J gene TRBJ2-3; 9 positions agree with TRBD1. Germline V gives CDR1 SQVTM, CDR2 ANQGSEA. The CDR3 has 13 amino acids. The trim removed 2 bases at V and 9 bases at J, leaving 6 bases unmatched. CDR3 sequence reads: CSVERDRAKTQYF. The CDR3 DNA is TGCAGCGTTGAACGGGACAGGGCCAAAACGCAGTATTTT.

This chain connects TRBV6-6 to TRBJ1-2; perhaps TRBD1 as D (6 bases). Germline CDR1 and CDR2: MNHNY and SVGAGI (reference sequence). The ends were cut back, 7 bases at V and 1 base at J, with 13 bases in the middle. The CDR3 covers 14 residues. The CDR3, as DNA: TGTGCCAGCAATCGGGGGGGCGATAACTATGGCTACACCTTC. Translated, it gives CASNRGGDNYGYTF.

The rearrangement links TRBV12-3 or TRBV12-4 to TRBJ2-5; D gene unclear. Trimming took off 2 bases at V and 0 bases at J, with 7 bases between the two ends. The CDR3 totals 14 residues. CDR3 residues: CASSLIPHQETQYF. The CDR3 region has the DNA TGTGCCAGCAGTTTAATTCCGCACCAAGAGACCCAGTACTTC.